This TCR beta chain stems from a study of glioma-infiltrating T cells. Using RNA template, CDR3s of TCR alpha and beta were amplified with iRepertoire arm-PCR. Input was 100-400 ng of tissue mRNA or PBMC total RNA. Each CDR3 protein is one row after TCRdb ran MiXCR on the multiplex PCR reads. The profile shows fewer than 250,000 distinct CDR3 sequences, over 25% of them singletons. This clonotype has a count of ten or more. Its antigen is undetermined. Whole-study findings and limits: Only very few CDR3 sequences appeared in both tissue and blood. Above-expected tissue-blood divergence occurred in all gliomas, most in low-grade ones.

V lost 5 bases and J 8 bases, leaving 16 bases between the germline ends. The CDR3 runs 14 residues. The chain has TRBV12-3 or TRBV12-4 and TRBJ2-1; D is possibly TRBD2 (6 bases). This clonotype was sampled from a human donor with low-grade glioma or glioblastoma, undergoing nonglioma brain surgery, or in good health (not recorded which). The sequencing input was glioma tissue, nonneoplastic brain tissue, or PBMCs (not recorded which). Written as DNA, the CDR3 is TGTGCCAGCAGTCCGACTAGGAGTCTCGATGAGCAGTTCTTC. This sequence encodes CASSPTRSLDEQFF.